Listed here are 28 T cell receptor beta chains from one sample, sequenced in a study of blood T cell repertoires in COVID-19. Method: immunoSEQ multiplex PCR; TCRdb's copy keeps in-frame clones and lacks some. Here the sample spans 400,000 or so clones, approximately 91% being singletons. The sample comprised PBMCs or T cells enriched from blood (not recorded which). The source of these receptors is a woman in her thirties or forties with acute COVID-19.

This chain links TRBV5-1 with TRBJ1-1; weak D call: TRBD1 (5 bases). In germline, CDR1 is SGHRS, CDR2 YFSETQ. Trimming cost V 3 bases and J 4 bases, with 19 bases left between them. The CDR3 has 16 residues. The CDR3 protein is CASSSGFGEGSTEAFF. CDR3 nucleotide sequence: TGCGCCAGCAGCTCCGGATTCGGGGAGGGGTCCACTGAAGCTTTCTTT.

The chain uses TRBV5-1 and TRBJ2-3; TRBD2 aligns across 14 bases. The J segment lost 9 bases and the V segment lost 3 bases, leaving 9 bases of the junction unmatched. Per the germline V gene, CDR1 is SGHRS and CDR2 is YFSETQ. The CDR3 is 16 amino acids. The CDR3 region is CASSSVTSGGAGTQYF. In DNA form, the CDR3 reads TGCGCCAGCAGCTCAGTGACTAGCGGGGGGGCGGGAACGCAGTATTTT.

This chain joins TRBV5-6 and TRBJ2-5; TRBD2 aligns across 8 bases. V shed 3 bases, J shed 5 bases, and the junction held 12 bases outside the gene matches. This CDR3 region has 16 residues. Germline CDR1 and CDR2: SGHDT and YYEEEE. The CDR3 DNA follows: TGTGCCAGCAGCTCCCTGCGGGGGGCGCCCCGGGAGACCCAGTACTTC. Amino acid sequence: CASSSLRGAPRETQYF.

V and J are TRBV29-1 and TRBJ2-7; 10 nucleotides match TRBD1. The CDR3 is made up of 14 amino acids. V was pared by 7 bases and J by 5 bases, with 11 bases of the junction left unmatched. From germline, CDR1 is SQVTM and CDR2 ANQGSEA. The CDR3 coding sequence is TGCAGCGCTTCAACCAAGACAGGGGGCGACGAGCAGTACTTC. The encoded protein is CSASTKTGGDEQYF.

The chain is built from TRBV4-1 and TRBJ2-5; 8 nucleotides line up with TRBD2. J was trimmed by 5 bases and V by 1 base; bases with no gene match: 12. The germline CDR1 and CDR2 sequences are MGHRA and YSYEKL. This CDR3 has 17 residues. CDR3 in DNA: TGCGCCAGCAGCCAAGCCTGGGGCCAGCGGGGGAGGGAGACCCAGTACTTC. It translates to CASSQAWGQRGRETQYF.

The V call is TRBV2, the J call TRBJ2-7, with TRBD2 identical over 7 bases. Germline CDR1 SNHLY, CDR2 FYNNEI. The V and J ends lost 6 bases and 6 bases, in that order; junction bases with no gene match: 8. The CDR3 runs to 13 residues. The CDR3 reads CASSGAGQREQYF. Here the CDR3 DNA reads TGTGCCAGCAGCGGAGCGGGGCAGCGCGAGCAGTACTTC.

This sequence joins TRBV10-3 and TRBJ2-5, with 11 bases lining up with TRBD1. Germline-derived CDR1 and CDR2 are ENHRY and SYGVKD. This CDR3 is 16 amino acids long. Germline trimming cut 4 bases from V and 0 bases from J; bases unmatched to any gene: 4. This CDR3 reads CAISGGTGGYQETQYF. As DNA, the CDR3 is TGTGCCATCAGTGGGGGGACAGGGGGTTACCAAGAGACCCAGTACTTC.

This clone was counted only a few times. This sequence joins TRBV11-3 and TRBJ2-7, with 11 bases matching TRBD1. The germline CDR1 and CDR2 sequences are SGHNT and YENEEA. V was pared by 5 bases and J by 3 bases, with 6 bases of the junction left unmatched. This CDR3 is built from 15 residues. The CDR3 region has the DNA TGTGCCAGCAGCGCGGGGACAGGGGGAAACTACGAGCAGTACTTC. It is translated as CASSAGTGGNYEQYF.

This chain uses TRBV7-9 with TRBJ2-3; D is unresolved. CDR3 length: 14 amino acids. Germline lookup yields CDR1 SEHNR and CDR2 FQNEAQ (reference sequence). The V and J ends lost 0 bases and 2 bases respectively, with 6 bases between them. The CDR3 sequence: CASSLARDTDTQYF. The CDR3 nucleotides are TGTGCCAGCAGCTTAGCGCGTGACACAGATACGCAGTATTTT.

This clone showed up just once. The genes are TRBV19 and TRBJ1-2, with a weak D call TRBD1 (6 bases). The germline V gene encodes CDR1 LNHDA and CDR2 SQIVND (reference sequence). The germline V and J ends were trimmed by 4 bases and 5 bases, with 20 bases remaining between them. The CDR3 length is 16 residues. CDR3 sequence (DNA): TGTGCCAGTAGTACTCTTGTCCCTCTGGGGGCTTATGGCTACACCTTC. It codes for CASSTLVPLGAYGYTF. The whole variable domain, remainder taken from reference TRBV19 and TRBJ1-2, is DGGITQSPKYLFRKEGQNVTLSCEQNLNHDAMYWYRQDPGQGLRLIYYSQIVNDFQKGDIAEGYSVSREKKESFPLTVTSAQKNPTAFYLCASSTLVPLGAYGYTFGSGTRLTVV.

The chain employs TRBV2 and TRBJ1-6, with D perhaps TRBD1 (5 bases). The V end was cut by 4 bases, the J end by 7 bases, with 11 bases between. Germline loops: CDR1 SNHLY, CDR2 FYNNEI. This CDR3 spans 14 amino acids. The CDR3 region has the DNA TGTGCCAGCAGTGTCCCCGGGGGGAATTCACCCCTCCACTTT. Amino acid sequence: CASSVPGGNSPLHF.

The chain links TRBV3-1 (or the pseudogene TRBV3-2) to TRBJ2-3; 7 bases agree with TRBD2. This CDR3 is 18 amino acids long. J gave up 2 bases and V 0 bases, and 11 bases lay outside the gene matches. CDR1 is LGHDT, CDR2 YNNKEL, per germline (reference sequence). The CDR3 sequence is CASSQDLLPLAATDTQYF. CDR3 coding DNA: TGTGCCAGCAGCCAAGATCTCTTACCGCTAGCGGCCACAGATACGCAGTATTTT.

The chain employs TRBV7-9 and TRBJ2-3; D possibly corresponds to TRBD2 (6 bases). V dropped 11 bases and J dropped 6 bases, with 21 bases sitting between them. This CDR3 region has 14 residues. CDR1 is SEHNR, CDR2 FQNEAQ, per germline (reference sequence). CDR3 in DNA: TGTGCCCTCCGGGACTTCGTAAGGCCCGATACGCAGTATTTT. Translation: CALRDFVRPDTQYF.

The V call is TRBV27, the J call TRBJ1-1, with a tentative D call TRBD1 (5 bases). The germline gives CDR1 MNHEY, CDR2 SMNVEV (reference sequence). The CDR3 loop spans 15 amino acids. The V and J ends lost 5 bases and 0 bases respectively, with 13 bases between them. CDR3 loop: CASSPARGLNTEAFF. The CDR3 DNA follows: TGTGCCAGCAGTCCCGCAAGGGGCTTGAACACTGAAGCTTTCTTT.

This chain links TRBV6-4 with TRBJ2-2; TRBD1 matches at 7 bases. From germline, CDR1 is MRHNA and CDR2 SNTAGT. This CDR3 spans 16 amino acids. V was clipped by 3 bases and J by 5 bases; unmatched bases: 9. The DNA for the CDR3 is TGTGCCAGCAGTGAACCCGACAGGGTTGGGACCGGGGAGCTGTTTTTT. It encodes CASSEPDRVGTGELFF.

The CDR3 here is CASSDPYGTGEAQYF. The CDR3 coding sequence is TGCGCCAGCAGTGACCCGTACGGGACAGGGGAGGCCCAGTACTTC. The chain links TRBV10-2 to TRBJ2-5; 10 nucleotides align to TRBD1. The trim removed 3 bases at V and 9 bases at J, leaving 10 bases unmatched. The CDR3 loop spans 15 amino acids. Germline loops: CDR1 WSHSY, CDR2 SAAADI.

As for this clone: One end of the junction fails to match germline, which may point to a read error. The chain couples TRBV6-1 to TRBJ1-6; 9 bases agree with TRBD1. The germline CDR1 and CDR2 sequences are MNHNS and SASEGT. CDR3 length: 16 residues. The CDR3 nucleotides read TGTGCCAGCAGCGAAGGATTGGACAGGGGTCGGGAACCCCTCCACTTT. It translates to CASSEGLDRGREPLHF.

The J gene is TRBJ1-4, the V gene TRBV11-2, with TRBD1 matching 7 bases. The germline gives CDR1 SGHAT, CDR2 FQNNGV. V shed 5 bases and J 7 bases; nucleotides not matched to a gene: 7. The CDR3 is 14 amino acids. The chain's CDR3 is CASSPGQVAEKLFF. The CDR3 DNA sequence: TGTGCCAGCAGCCCCGGACAGGTAGCTGAAAAACTGTTTTTT.

The V gene is TRBV6-5, the J gene TRBJ2-2; unclear D gene. V lost 4 bases and J lost 7, with 13 bases in between. This CDR3 comprises 14 residues. Per the germline V gene, CDR1 is MNHEY and CDR2 is SVGAGI. The CDR3 sequence: CASSLPGTSGELFF. The CDR3 nucleotides are TGTGCCAGCAGTTTACCAGGAACGAGCGGGGAGCTGTTTTTT.

The rearrangement links TRBV19 to TRBJ1-2; D may be TRBD1 (6 bases). The germline V gene has CDR1 LNHDA and CDR2 SQIVND (reference sequence). This CDR3 is built from 15 residues. With 1 base removed from V and 7 bases from J, the gap between germline ends came to 16 bases. The CDR3 sequence is CASSIVGRGARGYTF. Here the CDR3 DNA reads TGTGCCAGTAGTATAGTCGGACGGGGGGCGCGTGGCTACACCTTC.

This clone occurred a few times. The chain uses TRBV6-7 and TRBJ1-6; no clear D. TRBV6-7 is an ORF, and what it does is uncertain. The CDR3 sequence is 14 residues long. V was trimmed by 7 bases and J by 4 bases, leaving 11 bases between them. The CDR3 spells CASNSGGYNSPLHF. The DNA for the CDR3 is TGTGCCAGCAATTCAGGTGGATATAATTCACCCCTCCACTTT.

The V gene is TRBV30, the J gene TRBJ1-6; possible D gene TRBD1, 5 bases. Trimming left V 0 bases short and J 7 bases short, with 10 bases between. The CDR3 sequence is 14 residues long. From germline, CDR1 is GTSNPN and CDR2 SVGIG (reference sequence). The CDR3 nucleotides are TGTGCCTGGAGTGTAAGGCGGGGGAATTCACCCCTCCACTTT. The encoded protein is CAWSVRRGNSPLHF.

This clone was found once. This chain joins TRBV7-9 and TRBJ2-1, with 7 bases fitting TRBD1. CDR3 length equals 16 residues. In germline, CDR1 is SEHNR, CDR2 FQNEAQ (reference sequence). V shed 6 bases, J shed 8 bases, and the junction held 16 bases outside the gene matches. DNA for the CDR3: TGTGCCAGCAGTTTATTCACAGGGGAAGGGATCTATGAGCAGTTCTTC. The encoded protein is CASSLFTGEGIYEQFF.

The chain links TRBV5-6 to TRBJ2-2, with 9 bases aligning to TRBD1. The CDR3 runs to 17 residues. Germline V gives CDR1 SGHDT, CDR2 YYEEEE. The V segment lost 0 bases and the J segment 2 bases; nucleotides outside the gene matches: 5. The CDR3 here is CASSLGWTGVNTGELFF. Here the CDR3 DNA reads TGTGCCAGCAGCTTGGGTTGGACAGGGGTAAACACCGGGGAGCTGTTTTTT.

The chain carries TRBV6-6 and TRBJ2-3; 11 bases are shared with TRBD2. CDR3 length equals 16 residues. Germline V gene lookup returns CDR1 MNHNY and CDR2 SVGAGI (reference sequence). The junction had 6 bases not matched to a gene; V was cut back by 5 bases and J by 2 bases. The chain's CDR3 is CASSRLAGTITDTQYF. The CDR3 DNA reads TGTGCCAGCAGTCGACTAGCGGGGACTATCACAGATACGCAGTATTTT.

This clone was recorded once. This chain uses TRBV6-5 with TRBJ2-7; perhaps TRBD2 as D (5 bases). CDR1 MNHEY and CDR2 SVGAGI come from the germline V gene. The CDR3 sequence is 12 residues long. The V end lost 4 bases, the J end lost 3 bases, and 7 bases lay between the germline ends. The CDR3: CASSSGDYEQYF. The CDR3 DNA sequence: TGTGCCAGCAGTTCCGGGGACTACGAGCAGTACTTC.

The chain recombines TRBV5-4 with TRBJ1-2; TRBD1 matches 7 bases. V lost 9 bases and J lost 4; bases outside the gene matches: 12. The CDR3 extends over 14 amino acids. Germline-derived CDR1 and CDR2 are SGHNT and YYREEE (reference sequence). CDR3 region: CATPNDRDGYGYTF. The DNA of the CDR3 is TGTGCCACCCCAAACGACAGGGACGGCTATGGCTACACCTTC.

This rearrangement joins TRBV10-1 to TRBJ1-4; a possible D gene is TRBD1 (6 bases). Per the germline V gene, CDR1 is WNHNN and CDR2 is SYGVQD (reference sequence). The V and J ends lost 8 bases and 6 bases respectively, with 19 bases between them. The CDR3 loop spans 15 amino acids. CDR3 amino acids: CASPLYRVRDEKLFF. For the CDR3, the DNA is TGCGCCAGCCCTCTTTACAGGGTTCGGGATGAAAAACTGTTTTTT.